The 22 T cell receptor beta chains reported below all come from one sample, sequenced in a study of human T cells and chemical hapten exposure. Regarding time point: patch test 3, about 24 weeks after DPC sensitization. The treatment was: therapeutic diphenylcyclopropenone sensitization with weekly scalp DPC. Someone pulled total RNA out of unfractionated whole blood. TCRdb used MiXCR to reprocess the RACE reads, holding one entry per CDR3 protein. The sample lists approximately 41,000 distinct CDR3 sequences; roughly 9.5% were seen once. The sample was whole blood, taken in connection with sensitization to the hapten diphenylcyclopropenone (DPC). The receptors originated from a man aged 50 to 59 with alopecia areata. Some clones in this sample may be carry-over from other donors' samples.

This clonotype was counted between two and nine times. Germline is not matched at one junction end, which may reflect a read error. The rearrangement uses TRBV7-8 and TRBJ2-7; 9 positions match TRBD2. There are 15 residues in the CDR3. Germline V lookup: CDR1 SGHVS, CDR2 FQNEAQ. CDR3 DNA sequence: TGTGCCAGCAGCGTAGCGGGAGTTTCGTGGGGCGAGCAGTACTTC. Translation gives CASSVAGVSWGEQYF.

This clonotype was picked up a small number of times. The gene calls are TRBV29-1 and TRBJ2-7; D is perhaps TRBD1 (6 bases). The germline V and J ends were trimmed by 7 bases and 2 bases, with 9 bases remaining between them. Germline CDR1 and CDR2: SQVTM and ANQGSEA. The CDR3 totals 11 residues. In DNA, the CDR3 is TGCAGCGCCGGGACAACCTACGAGCAGTACTTC. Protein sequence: CSAGTTYEQYF.

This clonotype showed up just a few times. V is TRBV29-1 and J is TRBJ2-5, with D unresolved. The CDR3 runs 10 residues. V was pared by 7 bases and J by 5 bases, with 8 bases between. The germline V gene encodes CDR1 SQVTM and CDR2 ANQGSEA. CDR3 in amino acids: CSARIETQYF. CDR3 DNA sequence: TGCAGCGCACGAATTGAGACCCAGTACTTC. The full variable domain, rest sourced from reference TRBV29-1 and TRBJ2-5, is SAVISQKPSRDICQRGTSLTIQCQVDSQVTMMFWYRQQPGQSLTLIATANQGSEATYESGFVIDKFPISRPNLTFSTLTVSNMSPEDSSIYLCSARIETQYFGPGTRLLVL.

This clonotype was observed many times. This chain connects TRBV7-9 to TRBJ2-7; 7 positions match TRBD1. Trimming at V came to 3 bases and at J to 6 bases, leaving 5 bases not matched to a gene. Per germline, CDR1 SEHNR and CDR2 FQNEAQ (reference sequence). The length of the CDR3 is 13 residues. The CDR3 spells CASSFGPGGEQYF. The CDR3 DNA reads TGTGCCAGCAGCTTTGGCCCAGGGGGCGAGCAGTACTTC.

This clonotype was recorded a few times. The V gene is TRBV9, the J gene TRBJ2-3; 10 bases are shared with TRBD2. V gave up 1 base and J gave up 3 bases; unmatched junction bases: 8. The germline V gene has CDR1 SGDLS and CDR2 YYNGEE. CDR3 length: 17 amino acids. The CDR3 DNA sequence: TGTGCCAGCAGCGTAAGGAGCGGGAGGGAGTTAACAGATACGCAGTATTTT. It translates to CASSVRSGRELTDTQYF.

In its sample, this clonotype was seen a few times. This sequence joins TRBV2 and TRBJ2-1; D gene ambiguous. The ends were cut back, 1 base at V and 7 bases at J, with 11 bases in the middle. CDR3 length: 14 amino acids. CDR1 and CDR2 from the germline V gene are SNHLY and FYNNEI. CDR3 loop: CASSEGEVWNEQFF. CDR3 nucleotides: TGTGCCAGCAGTGAAGGAGAGGTTTGGAATGAGCAGTTCTTC.

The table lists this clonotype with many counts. In DNA, the CDR3 is TGTGCCAGCAGTTTCTCGGACAGACGCTATGGCTACACCTTC. Translation gives CASSFSDRRYGYTF. The chain employs TRBV28 and TRBJ1-2; D is possibly TRBD1 (6 bases). Trimming pared 3 bases from V and 4 bases from J, leaving 12 bases between. The CDR3 length is 14 residues. Germline lookup yields CDR1 MDHEN and CDR2 SYDVKM.

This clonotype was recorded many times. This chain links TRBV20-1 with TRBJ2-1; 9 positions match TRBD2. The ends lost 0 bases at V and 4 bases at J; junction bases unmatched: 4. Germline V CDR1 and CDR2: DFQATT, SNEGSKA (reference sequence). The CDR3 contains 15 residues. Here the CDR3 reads CSAREGTSRYNEQFF. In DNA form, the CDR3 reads TGCAGTGCTAGAGAAGGGACTAGCCGATACAATGAGCAGTTCTTC.

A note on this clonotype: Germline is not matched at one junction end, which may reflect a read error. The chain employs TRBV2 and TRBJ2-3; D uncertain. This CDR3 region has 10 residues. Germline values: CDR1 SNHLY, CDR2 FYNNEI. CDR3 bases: TGTGCCAGCAGTGTTGAGGCAGGACATTTT. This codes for CASSVEAGHF. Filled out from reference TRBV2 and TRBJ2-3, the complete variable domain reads EPEVTQTPSHQVTQMGQEVILRCVPISNHLYFYWYRQILGQKVEFLVSFYNNEISEKSEIFDDQFSVERPDGSNFTLKIRSTKLEDSAMYFCASSVEAGHFGPGTRLTVL.

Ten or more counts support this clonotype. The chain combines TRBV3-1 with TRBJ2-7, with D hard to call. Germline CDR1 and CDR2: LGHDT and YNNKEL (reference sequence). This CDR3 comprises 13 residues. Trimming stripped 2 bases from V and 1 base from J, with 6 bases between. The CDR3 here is CASSQQVSYEQYF. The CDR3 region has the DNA TGTGCCAGCAGCCAACAGGTTTCCTACGAGCAGTACTTC.

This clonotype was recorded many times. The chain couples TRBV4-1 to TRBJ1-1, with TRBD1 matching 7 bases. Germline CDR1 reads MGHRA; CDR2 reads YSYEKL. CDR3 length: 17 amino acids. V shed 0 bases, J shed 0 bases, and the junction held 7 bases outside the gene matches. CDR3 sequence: CASSQDLGQVMNTEAFF. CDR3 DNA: TGCGCCAGCAGCCAAGATCTCGGACAGGTAATGAACACTGAAGCTTTCTTT.

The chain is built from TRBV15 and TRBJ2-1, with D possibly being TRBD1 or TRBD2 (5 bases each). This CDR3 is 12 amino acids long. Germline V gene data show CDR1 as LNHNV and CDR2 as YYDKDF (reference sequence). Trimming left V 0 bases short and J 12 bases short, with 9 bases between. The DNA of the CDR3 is TGTGCCACCAGCAGAGATTTGGGACGGCAGTTCTTC. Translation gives CATSRDLGRQFF.

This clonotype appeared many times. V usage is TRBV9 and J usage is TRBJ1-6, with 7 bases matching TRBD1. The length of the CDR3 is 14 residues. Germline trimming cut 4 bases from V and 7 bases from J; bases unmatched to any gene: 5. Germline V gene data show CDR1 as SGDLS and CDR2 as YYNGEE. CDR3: CASSNRDRNSPLHF. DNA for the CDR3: TGTGCCAGCAGCAACCGGGACAGAAATTCACCCCTCCACTTT.

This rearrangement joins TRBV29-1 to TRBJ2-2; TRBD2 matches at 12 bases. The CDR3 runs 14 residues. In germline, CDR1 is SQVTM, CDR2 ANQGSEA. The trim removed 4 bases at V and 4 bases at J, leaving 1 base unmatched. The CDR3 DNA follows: TGCAGCGTTGGGGGACTAGCGGGCACCGGGGAGCTGTTTTTT. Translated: CSVGGLAGTGELFF.

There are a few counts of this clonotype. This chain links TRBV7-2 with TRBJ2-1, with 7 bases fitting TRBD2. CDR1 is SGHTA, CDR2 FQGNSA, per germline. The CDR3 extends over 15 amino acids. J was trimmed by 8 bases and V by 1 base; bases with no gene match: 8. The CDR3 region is CASSLVGLWDDEQFF. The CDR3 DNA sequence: TGTGCCAGCAGCTTAGTGGGACTATGGGATGATGAGCAGTTCTTC.

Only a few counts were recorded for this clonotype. CDR3 in DNA: TGTGCCAGCAGCACCAAGGGACAGGGGGCAACTAGCGGGAGCACAGATACGCAGTATTTT. Protein sequence: CASSTKGQGATSGSTDTQYF. This sequence joins TRBV7-7 and TRBJ2-3, with 12 positions matching TRBD1. In germline, CDR1 is SSHAT, CDR2 FNYEAQ (reference sequence). The CDR3 length is 20 residues. The J segment lost 0 bases and the V segment lost 5 bases, leaving 15 bases of the junction unmatched.

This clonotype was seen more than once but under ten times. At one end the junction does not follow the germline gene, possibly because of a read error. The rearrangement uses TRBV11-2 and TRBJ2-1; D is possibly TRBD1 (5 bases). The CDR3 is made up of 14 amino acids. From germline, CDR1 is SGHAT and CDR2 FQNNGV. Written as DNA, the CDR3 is TGTGTCAGCAGCCGTCTCGACAGATACAATGAGCAGTTCTTC. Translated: CVSSRLDRYNEQFF.

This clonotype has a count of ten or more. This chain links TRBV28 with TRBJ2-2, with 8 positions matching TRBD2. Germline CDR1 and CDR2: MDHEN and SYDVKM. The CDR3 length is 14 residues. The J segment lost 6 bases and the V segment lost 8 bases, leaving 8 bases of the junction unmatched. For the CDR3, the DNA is TGTGCCAGCCGCCGGGGGGGAATGTCCGGGGAGCTGTTTTTT. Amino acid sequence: CASRRGGMSGELFF.

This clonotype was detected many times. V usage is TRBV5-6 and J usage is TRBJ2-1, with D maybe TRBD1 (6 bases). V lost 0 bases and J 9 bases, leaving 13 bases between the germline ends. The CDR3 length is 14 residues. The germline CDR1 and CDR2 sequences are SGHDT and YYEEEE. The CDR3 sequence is CASSLVRGGGEQFF. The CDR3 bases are TGTGCCAGCAGCTTGGTGCGAGGGGGTGGTGAGCAGTTCTTC.

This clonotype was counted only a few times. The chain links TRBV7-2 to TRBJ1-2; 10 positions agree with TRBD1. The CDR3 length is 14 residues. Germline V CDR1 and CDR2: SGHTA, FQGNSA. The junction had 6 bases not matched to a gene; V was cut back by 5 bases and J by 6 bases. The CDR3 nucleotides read TGTGCCAGCAGCCGATGGACAGGGGGAGATGGCTACACCTTC. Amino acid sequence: CASSRWTGGDGYTF.

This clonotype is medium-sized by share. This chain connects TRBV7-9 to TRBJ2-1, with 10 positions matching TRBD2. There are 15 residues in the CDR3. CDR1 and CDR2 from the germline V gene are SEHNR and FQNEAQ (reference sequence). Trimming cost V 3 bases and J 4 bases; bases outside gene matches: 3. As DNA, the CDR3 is TGTGCCAGCAGCTTCGGACTAGCGGAGTACAATGAGCAGTTCTTC. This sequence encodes CASSFGLAEYNEQFF.

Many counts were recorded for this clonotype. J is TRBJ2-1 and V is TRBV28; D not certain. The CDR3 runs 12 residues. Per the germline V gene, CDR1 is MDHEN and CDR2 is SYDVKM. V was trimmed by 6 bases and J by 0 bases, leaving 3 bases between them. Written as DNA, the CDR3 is TGTGCCAGCAGGAGCTCCTACAATGAGCAGTTCTTC. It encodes CASRSSYNEQFF.